The entry below describes one T cell receptor (beta chain). Antigen unknown. This record belongs to a study of cytomegalovirus exposure and HLA in healthy donors. Study-level results: TCR beta V- and J-gene trimming, according to a later analysis, was linked to a missense DCLRE1C variant. Based on reports, TCR beta sequences accurately predicted HLA-A and HLA-B alleles for most subjects. In vitro testing confirmed a few CMV-associated chains as specific for CMV antigens.

Trimming at V came to 0 bases and at J to 0 bases, leaving 5 bases not matched to a gene. The CDR3 is made up of 17 amino acids. The germline gives CDR1 ENHRY, CDR2 SYGVKD. PCR was performed using 60 Vbeta and 13 Jbeta primers. Only in-frame clones appear in the TCRdb table, and some are missing; sequencing was by immunoSEQ multiplex PCR. This sample has fewer than 250,000 clones, with around 73% found just once. The source is a woman aged 25 to 39 in good health and CMV-seropositive. The rearrangement links TRBV10-3 to TRBJ1-5, with 7 nucleotides matching TRBD1. The sequenced sample consisted of PBMCs. CDR3 DNA sequence: TGTGCCATCAGTGAGTCGAGGCAGGGGGTTAGCAATCAGCCCCAGCATTTT. Translated: CAISESRQGVSNQPQHF.